This TCR beta chain derives from a study of chemoradiotherapy in HPV16-positive cancers. TCRdb's copy holds only in-frame clones and misses some; the assay was immunoSEQ multiplex PCR. The sample has some 30,000 clones; about 85% are singletons. The CDR3 sequence is 14 residues long. Trimming cost V 7 bases and J 4 bases; bases outside gene matches: 9. The germline gives CDR1 SEHNR, CDR2 FQNEAQ (reference sequence). The sequence was obtained from a human donor with HPV-associated anogenital cancer. This chain joins TRBV7-9 and TRBJ2-7, with 8 bases identical to TRBD1. Sequencing was performed on blood, taken from a patient who underwent chemoradiotherapy. CDR3: CASTTRQGNYEQYF. CDR3 sequence (DNA): TGTGCCAGCACCACACGACAGGGGAATTACGAGCAGTACTTC.